Sequencing of this T cell receptor (beta chain) was carried out in a study of blood T cell repertoires in COVID-19. Study-level information: Collection of acute and convalescent COVID-19 samples took place in the United States, Italy and Spain. T cells, B-cell-depleted T cells, or PBMCs supplied cDNA or gDNA.

In the study's own analysis: It was from reference gene primer amplification that nucleated cell counts were estimated. Sequencing was performed with immunoSEQ multiplex PCR; in TCRdb, only in-frame clones are kept and a portion is missing. Clonal size and the V and J genes are those of that table, whereas D and trimming came from the DNA. The table shows about 190,000 clones, with about nine tenths occurring only once. The sequence was collected from a man aged 18 to 29 with active or convalescent COVID-19. Sample: peripheral blood.

The CDR3 here is CAWIRSSTEAFF. In DNA, the CDR3 is TGTGCCTGGATACGATCGAGCACTGAAGCTTTCTTT. The chain links TRBV30 to TRBJ1-1; D unclear. V lost 4 bases and J lost 4, with 10 bases in between. The length of the CDR3 is 12 residues. Germline V gene lookup returns CDR1 GTSNPN and CDR2 SVGIG (reference sequence). Looking up the rest from reference TRBV30 and TRBJ1-1 gives the full variable domain: SQTIHQWPATLVQPVGSPLSLECTVEGTSNPNLYWYRQAAGRGLQLLFYSVGIGQISSEVPQNLSASRPQDRQFILSSKKLLLSDSGFYLCAWIRSSTEAFFGQGTRLTVV.